This T cell receptor beta chain was captured in a study of regulatory T cells in long-lasting Graves disease. This CDR3 is 16 amino acids long. V gave up 4 bases and J gave up 6 bases; unmatched junction bases: 12. Germline V gene sequence: CDR1 KGHSH, CDR2 LQKENI. Time point meaning: persistent/refractory GD, antithyroid drugs over 5 years with positive TRAb. PBMCs provided the RNA from which the TCR library was made. Arm-PCR of CDR3 regions and iRepertoire HTBI primers were used to build TCR beta libraries. MiXCR was run by TCRdb on the multiplex PCR reads, yielding one entry per CDR3 protein. The sample contains about 420,000 distinct CDR3 sequences, about 20% of which appear only once.

The material sequenced was peripheral blood mononuclear cells (PBMCs), taken when the disease was refractory, from a patient treated with antithyroid drugs. The V call is TRBV18, the J call TRBJ2-7; 10 nucleotides match TRBD2. This TCR derives from a female donor with Graves disease. The chain's CDR3 is CASSLQSLAGEGEQYF. In nucleotides, the CDR3 is TGTGCCAGCTCACTACAATCTCTAGCGGGAGAGGGCGAGCAGTACTTC.